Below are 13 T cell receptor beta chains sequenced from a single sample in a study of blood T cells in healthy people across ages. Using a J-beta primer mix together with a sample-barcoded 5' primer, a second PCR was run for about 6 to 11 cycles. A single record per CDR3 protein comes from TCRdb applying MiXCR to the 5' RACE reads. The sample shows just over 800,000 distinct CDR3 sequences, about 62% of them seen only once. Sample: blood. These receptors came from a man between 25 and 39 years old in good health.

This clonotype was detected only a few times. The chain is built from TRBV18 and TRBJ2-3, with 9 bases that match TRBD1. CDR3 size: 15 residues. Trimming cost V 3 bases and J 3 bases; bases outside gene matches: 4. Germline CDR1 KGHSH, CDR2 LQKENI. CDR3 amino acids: CASSPLGQGTDTQYF. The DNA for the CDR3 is TGTGCCAGCTCACCTTTGGGACAGGGAACAGATACGCAGTATTTT.

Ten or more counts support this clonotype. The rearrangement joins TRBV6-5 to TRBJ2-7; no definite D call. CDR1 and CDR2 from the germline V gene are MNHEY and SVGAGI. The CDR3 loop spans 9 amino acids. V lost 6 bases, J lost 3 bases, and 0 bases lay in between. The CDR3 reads CASSYEQYF. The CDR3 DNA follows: TGTGCCAGCAGCTACGAGCAGTACTTC.

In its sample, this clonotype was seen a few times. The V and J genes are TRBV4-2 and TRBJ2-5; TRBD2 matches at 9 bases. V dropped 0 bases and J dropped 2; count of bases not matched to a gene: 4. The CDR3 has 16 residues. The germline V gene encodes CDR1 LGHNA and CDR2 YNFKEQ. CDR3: CASSQEGSGGQETQYF. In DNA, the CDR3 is TGTGCCAGCAGCCAAGAGGGTAGCGGGGGACAAGAGACCCAGTACTTC.

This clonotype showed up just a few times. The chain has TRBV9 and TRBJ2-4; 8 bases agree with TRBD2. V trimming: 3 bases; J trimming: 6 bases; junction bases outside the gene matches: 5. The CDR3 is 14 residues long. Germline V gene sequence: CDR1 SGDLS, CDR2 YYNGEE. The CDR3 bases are TGTGCCAGCAGCGCCATAGCGGGGTCAAACATTCAGTACTTC. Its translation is CASSAIAGSNIQYF.

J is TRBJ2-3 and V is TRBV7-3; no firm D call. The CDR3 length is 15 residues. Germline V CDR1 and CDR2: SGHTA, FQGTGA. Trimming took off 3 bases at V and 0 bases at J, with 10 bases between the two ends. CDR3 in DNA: TGTGCCAGCAGCTTTTTCCACTTTAGCACAGATACGCAGTATTTT. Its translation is CASSFFHFSTDTQYF.

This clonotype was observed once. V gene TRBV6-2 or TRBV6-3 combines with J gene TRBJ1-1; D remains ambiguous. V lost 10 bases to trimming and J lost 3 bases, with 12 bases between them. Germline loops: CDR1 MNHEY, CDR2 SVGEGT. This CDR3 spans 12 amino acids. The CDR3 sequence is CATLDWDTEAFF. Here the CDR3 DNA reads TGTGCCACCCTAGATTGGGACACTGAAGCTTTCTTT.

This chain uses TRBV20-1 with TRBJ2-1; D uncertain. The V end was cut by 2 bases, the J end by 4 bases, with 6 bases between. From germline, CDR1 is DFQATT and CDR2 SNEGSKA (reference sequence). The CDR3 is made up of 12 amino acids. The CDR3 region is CSARPAYNEQFF. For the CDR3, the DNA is TGCAGTGCTAGACCTGCTTACAATGAGCAGTTCTTC.

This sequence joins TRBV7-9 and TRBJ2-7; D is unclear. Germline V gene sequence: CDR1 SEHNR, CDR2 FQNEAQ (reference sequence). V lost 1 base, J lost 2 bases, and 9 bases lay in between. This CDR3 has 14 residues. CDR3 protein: CASSLDLAPYEQYF. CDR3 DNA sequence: TGTGCCAGCAGCTTAGATCTGGCTCCCTACGAGCAGTACTTC.

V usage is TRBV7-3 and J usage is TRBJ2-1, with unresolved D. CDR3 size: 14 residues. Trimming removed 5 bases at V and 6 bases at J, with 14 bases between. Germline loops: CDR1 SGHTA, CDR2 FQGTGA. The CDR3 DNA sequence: TGTGCCAGCAGCGCCGTGTCGGCCTCCAATGAGCAGTTCTTC. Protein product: CASSAVSASNEQFF.

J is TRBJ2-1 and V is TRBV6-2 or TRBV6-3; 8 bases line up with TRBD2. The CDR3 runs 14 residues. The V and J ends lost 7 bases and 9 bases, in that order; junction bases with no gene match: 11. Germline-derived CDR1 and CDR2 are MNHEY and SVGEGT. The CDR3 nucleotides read TGTGCCAGCAAACTTAGCGGGGTATCTCTTGAGCAGTTCTTC. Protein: CASKLSGVSLEQFF.

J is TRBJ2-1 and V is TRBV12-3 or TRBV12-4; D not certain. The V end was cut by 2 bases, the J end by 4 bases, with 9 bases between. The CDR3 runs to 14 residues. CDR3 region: CASSLRHTYNEQFF. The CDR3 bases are TGTGCCAGCAGTTTAAGGCACACGTACAATGAGCAGTTCTTC.

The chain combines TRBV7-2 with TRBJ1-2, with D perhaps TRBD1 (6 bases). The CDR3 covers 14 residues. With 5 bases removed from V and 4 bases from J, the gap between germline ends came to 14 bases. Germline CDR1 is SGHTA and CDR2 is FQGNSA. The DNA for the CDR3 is TGTGCCAGCAGCGCCGGGGGGGCGGGCTATGGCTACACCTTC. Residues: CASSAGGAGYGYTF.

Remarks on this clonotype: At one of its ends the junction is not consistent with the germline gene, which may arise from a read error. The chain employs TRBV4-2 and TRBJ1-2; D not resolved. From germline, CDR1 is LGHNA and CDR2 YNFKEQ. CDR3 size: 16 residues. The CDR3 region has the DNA TGTGCCAGCGGCCAGGAACTGTCAGGCCTTAACTATGGCTACACCTTC. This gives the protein CASGQELSGLNYGYTF.